The T cell receptor (beta chain) described here comes from a study of beta chain features in type 1 diabetes. Across the whole study: When patients were set against healthy donors, age, gender and cell yields were similar.

The CDR3 contains 11 residues. Germline CDR1 is SNHLY and CDR2 is FYNNEI. V lost 6 bases, J lost 9 bases, and 9 bases lay in between. About this clone: Its antigen is not known.

Findings and limits, study-wide: Significant though moderate, a shortening of TCRB CDR3s appeared in all four CD4+ subsets of Type 1 diabetes patients.

The entirety of the isolated RNA underwent reverse transcription, so expressed TCRB transcripts were sequenced. Sequencing was performed with immunoSEQ multiplex PCR; in TCRdb, only in-frame clones are kept and a portion is missing. The sample records about 410,000 clones, approximately 14% being singletons. Sample: naive CD4+ T cells from blood. This TCR was recovered from a man aged 30 to 39 in good health. The chain uses TRBV2 and TRBJ2-1, with unresolved D. CDR3 coding DNA: TGTGCCAGCAGCATAGCTAGTGAGCAGTTCTTC. This sequence encodes CASSIASEQFF.